By share of the sample, the clone carrying this TCR beta chain is medium-sized. These data come from a study of metastatic and nonmetastatic thyroid tumors. Study-level background: Both malignant and benign thyroid patients supplied peripheral blood and tumor or nodule tissue samples, across which the repertoires of these patients were then compared.

TCRdb reassembled clones from the PCR reads with MiXCR. In the table there are fewer than 20,000 clones, less than 30% of which are singletons. The V segment lost 1 base and the J segment 3 bases; nucleotides outside the gene matches: 13. This CDR3 is 17 amino acids long. Germline CDR1 reads SGHRS; CDR2 reads YFSETQ. Each patient came to thyroid surgery without any prior treatment (of any kind). Source material: tumor tissue. The TCR sequence derives from a female donor with papillary thyroid cancer or a benign thyroid nodule (not recorded which). Some clones in this sample may be carry-over from other donors' samples. This chain uses TRBV5-1 with TRBJ2-7; 7 bases are shared with TRBD2. The CDR3 is CASSLISPSGNFYEQYF. CDR3 nucleotides: TGCGCCAGCAGCTTGATTTCGCCTAGCGGTAATTTCTACGAGCAGTACTTC.